The T cell receptor beta chain described here comes from a study of blood T cell repertoires in COVID-19. Data came from immunoSEQ multiplex PCR; TCRdb stores just in-frame clones and leaves some out. The sample includes around 140,000 clones, about 89% of them seen just once. Deletions cut 3 bases from V and 8 bases from J, with 10 bases between. The CDR3 covers 12 residues. CDR1 and CDR2 from the germline V gene are WNHNN and SYGVQD (reference sequence). The gene calls are TRBV10-1 and TRBJ1-1, with a possible D match to TRBD1 (6 bases). Specimen: peripheral blood. The TCR was taken from a woman aged 70-85 years with COVID-19, enrolled during active disease. CDR3 sequence reads: CASSDPDSEAFF. DNA of the CDR3: TGCGCCAGCAGTGACCCGGACAGCGAAGCTTTCTTT.